These 3 T cell receptor beta chains originate from one sample sequenced in a study of shared clonotypes between healthy human individuals. Using immunoSEQ multiplex PCR, the repertoire was profiled, and TCRdb retains in-frame clones only, with some absent. The sample lists around 2.1 million clones; 95% were seen once. The specimen was naive CD4+ T cells sorted from blood. As to subset: CD45RA+ positively selected. The receptors were gathered from a man aged 18-30 years in good health.

The V gene is TRBV30, the J gene TRBJ2-7; D not certain. Germline CDR1 and CDR2: GTSNPN and SVGIG (reference sequence). CDR3 size: 12 residues. Trimming removed 3 bases from V and 6 bases from J, with 12 bases in between. Here the CDR3 reads CAWRGDRAEQYF. CDR3 nucleotide sequence: TGTGCCTGGAGGGGTGATCGGGCCGAGCAGTACTTC.

The gene calls are TRBV30 and TRBJ1-2; 8 bases align to TRBD1. The germline CDR1 and CDR2 sequences are GTSNPN and SVGIG (reference sequence). The CDR3 has 13 residues. V was pared by 5 bases and J by 7 bases, with 9 bases of the junction left unmatched. The CDR3 protein is CAWARQGASGYTF. CDR3 nucleotides: TGTGCCTGGGCCCGGCAGGGGGCAAGTGGCTACACCTTC. Filled out from reference TRBV30 and TRBJ1-2, the complete variable domain reads SQTIHQWPATLVQPVGSPLSLECTVEGTSNPNLYWYRQAAGRGLQLLFYSVGIGQISSEVPQNLSASRPQDRQFILSSKKLLLSDSGFYLCAWARQGASGYTFGSGTRLTVV.

The CDR3 is CASSPRNTDYNEQYF. The CDR3 DNA sequence: TGTGCCAGCTCACCACGAAACACGGACTACAACGAGCAGTACTTC. The chain joins TRBV18 to TRBJ2-7; D is perhaps TRBD2 (6 bases). The V end was cut by 1 base, the J end by 5 bases, with 15 bases between. The CDR3 sequence is 15 residues long. Germline-derived CDR1 and CDR2 are KGHSH and LQKENI.